This TCR beta chain was captured in a study of CD8 T cells in ankylosing spondylitis. Germline V CDR1 and CDR2: SGDLS, YYNGEE. This CDR3 has 13 residues. V lost 4 bases, J lost 7 bases, and 14 bases lay in between. Making use of molecular barcodes, quantitative 5'-RACE generated TCR beta libraries. TCRdb independently ran MiXCR on the 5' RACE reads; one entry per CDR3 protein. The repertoire holds under 250,000 distinct CDR3 sequences, with approximately 7.3% as singletons. This clonotype was observed many times. The antigen is not known. Findings and caveats of the study: Previous work reported some of these motif variants in the synovial fluid and blood of reactive arthritis. Within peripheral blood, clones linked to disease were CD8+ and relatively rare. Typical of ankylosing spondylitis blood, it appeared, was a TCR beta motif of seven to nine highly homologous variants. Reportedly, significant enrichment of disease-linked clones occurred in matched ankylosing spondylitis synovial fluid.

Sequencing was carried out using blood, either unsorted or a sorted T cell fraction (not recorded which). The sequence derives from a male donor with ankylosing spondylitis. J is TRBJ2-5 and V is TRBV9; D not resolved. CDR3 sequence (DNA): TGTGCCAGCAGCCCCCGGGTCTTTGGGACCCAGTACTTC. This codes for CASSPRVFGTQYF.